The 10 T cell receptor beta chains listed next were all sequenced from one sample in a study of breast tumors, draining lymph nodes, adjacent tissues. The lymph nodes were axillary draining lymph nodes from breast cancer patients. In TCRdb, the multiplex PCR reads were re-called with MiXCR into one record per CDR3 protein. The data hold about 130,000 distinct CDR3 sequences, with 21% observed a single time. The sample taken for sequencing was axillary lymph node tissue. Source of these receptors: a female donor with breast cancer. Some clones in this sample may be carry-over from other donors' samples.

In the case of this clonotype: A single base separates this from a much larger clone, so it may be a read error. V and J are TRBV18 and TRBJ2-3; D call uncertain. CDR1 and CDR2 (germline): KGHSH, LQKENI. There are 14 residues in the CDR3. The CDR3 region has the DNA TGTGCCAGCTCACCACCTTCCCGCACAGATACGCATTATTTT. Translated, it gives CASSPPSRTDTHYF.

The V call is TRBV12-3 or TRBV12-4, the J call TRBJ1-5; tentatively, D is TRBD1 (6 bases). CDR3 length equals 12 residues. The ends were cut back, 6 bases at V and 6 bases at J, with 9 bases in the middle. The CDR3 is CASSPGAQPQHF. CDR3 nucleotides: TGTGCCAGCAGCCCGGGGGCTCAGCCCCAGCATTTT.

On this clonotype itself: A clone one base away is much larger, so this may be a read error. The V call is TRBV19, the J call TRBJ2-1; D might be TRBD2 (6 bases). Trimming left V 8 bases short and J 1 base short, with 15 bases between. The CDR3 has 15 residues. Germline V CDR1 and CDR2: LNHDA, SQIVND (reference sequence). The CDR3 spells CASGAGTYSYNEQFF. CDR3 DNA: TGTGCCAGTGGCGCAGGGACTTATTCCTACAATGAGCAGTTCTTC.

This clonotype was found many times. J is TRBJ2-1 and V is TRBV12-3 or TRBV12-4, with TRBD2 identical over 12 bases. There are 18 residues in the CDR3. V trimming: 2 bases; J trimming: 6 bases; junction bases outside the gene matches: 11. The CDR3 loop reads CASSLPGATSGSFNEQFF. The CDR3 coding sequence is TGTGCCAGCAGTTTACCCGGGGCGACTAGCGGGAGCTTCAATGAGCAGTTCTTC.

This clonotype has at least ten counts. This chain connects TRBV15 to TRBJ2-2; tentatively, D is TRBD2 (6 bases). Germline V lookup: CDR1 LNHNV, CDR2 YYDKDF (reference sequence). Trimming took off 5 bases at V and 5 bases at J, with 18 bases between the two ends. The CDR3 has 16 residues. CDR3 nucleotides: TGTGCCACCAGCTTTCAACTAGCCCCGGGTACCGGGGAGCTGTTTTTT. Its protein is CATSFQLAPGTGELFF.

The V call is TRBV28, the J call TRBJ1-2; 10 bases map to TRBD1. The J segment lost 3 bases and the V segment lost 5 bases, leaving 6 bases of the junction unmatched. CDR1 is MDHEN, CDR2 SYDVKM, per germline. The CDR3 extends over 15 amino acids. The CDR3 loop reads CASSIRTGGYYGYTF. The CDR3 DNA reads as TGTGCCAGCAGTATAAGGACAGGGGGGTACTATGGCTACACCTTC.

In this sample, this clonotype turned up many times. The J gene is TRBJ2-1, the V gene TRBV10-3; D tentatively fits TRBD1 or TRBD2 (5 bases each). Germline V lookup: CDR1 ENHRY, CDR2 SYGVKD. V dropped 10 bases and J dropped 5 bases, with 12 bases sitting between them. This CDR3 comprises 12 residues. CDR3 sequence: CATDQGDNEQFF. The CDR3 DNA is TGTGCCACCGATCAGGGAGACAATGAGCAGTTCTTC.

Ten or more counts support this clonotype. CDR3 DNA: TGCAGTGCTAGAGATAATAGTCCGGTGGCCGGGGAGCTGTTTTTT. This codes for CSARDNSPVAGELFF. This rearrangement joins TRBV20-1 to TRBJ2-2; D is uncertain. Germline V gene lookup returns CDR1 DFQATT and CDR2 SNEGSKA (reference sequence). The CDR3 has 15 amino acids. Trimming removed 0 bases at V and 6 bases at J, with 14 bases between.

This clonotype was counted at least ten times. V and J are TRBV7-9 and TRBJ2-2; 7 positions agree with TRBD1. CDR3 size: 15 residues. V was pared by 4 bases and J by 4 bases, with 6 bases of the junction left unmatched. From germline, CDR1 is SEHNR and CDR2 FQNEAQ (reference sequence). The chain's CDR3 is CASSSQTGFTGELFF. The CDR3, as DNA: TGTGCCAGCAGCTCACAGACAGGGTTCACCGGGGAGCTGTTTTTT. Drawing the rest from reference TRBV7-9 and TRBJ2-2, the complete variable domain is DTGVSQNPRHKITKRGQNVTFRCDPISEHNRLYWYRQTLGQGPEFLTYFQNEAQLEKSRLLSDRFSAERPKGSFSTLEIQRTEQGDSAMYLCASSSQTGFTGELFFGEGSRLTVL.

This clonotype showed up many times. The genes are TRBV12-3 or TRBV12-4 and TRBJ1-4, with D unclear. The CDR3 consists of 14 residues. V was cut by 2 bases and J by 0 bases, with 4 bases left in between. The CDR3 sequence: CASSLSATNEKLFF. CDR3 DNA: TGTGCCAGCAGTTTATCTGCAACTAATGAAAAACTGTTTTTT.